This T cell receptor beta chain was retrieved from a study of T cells in localized non-small cell lung cancer. Study findings and constraints: Appearing in adjacent lung were a median roughly 60 of the top 100 tumor clones. The study sequenced only one region of the tumor. As a result, intratumor heterogeneity could not be excluded and remains possible. Clonality of T cells reached its maximum in uninvolved adjacent lung, surpassing tumor. Overall survival was longer when the density of T cells in the blood was higher.

CDR3 length: 16 residues. V lost 1 base and J 1 base, leaving 11 bases between the germline ends. Germline CDR1 is MGHRA and CDR2 is YSYEKL. Comment on this clone: Its antigen is currently unknown.

Sequenced by immunoSEQ multiplex PCR; TCRdb stores in-frame clones only, minus some. Of roughly 58,000 clones in the sample, 81% were seen once. The material was PBMCs, obtained before any cancer treatment. V and J are TRBV4-1 and TRBJ2-1; D is uncertain. The TCR originated in a man aged 40-75 years with stage II lung adenocarcinoma. Here the CDR3 DNA reads TGCGCCAGCAGCCAAGGGGTTGAGTCGTCCTACAATGAGCAGTTCTTC. The encoded protein is CASSQGVESSYNEQFF.